These 27 T cell receptor beta chains were sequenced from one sample in a study of CD8 T cells in ankylosing spondylitis. Study-level results: Ankylosing spondylitis blood appeared to carry a characteristic TCR beta motif of under ten highly homologous variants.

No antigen is known for these receptors. MiXCR, run by TCRdb on the 5' RACE reads, gives a single entry per CDR3 protein. This table holds roughly 440,000 distinct CDR3 sequences, more than 15% found once. Sequenced: blood, either unsorted or a sorted T cell fraction (not recorded which). The receptors originated from a male donor with ankylosing spondylitis.

This clonotype showed up just a few times. The chain carries TRBV3-1 and TRBJ1-1, with D tentatively TRBD1 (6 bases). The CDR3 is 14 amino acids. Deletions cut 7 bases from V and 0 bases from J, with 12 bases between. The V gene's germline CDR1 is LGHDT and CDR2 YNNKEL (reference sequence). The CDR3 here is CASTQSGVNTEAFF. CDR3 nucleotides: TGTGCCAGCACCCAGTCAGGGGTGAACACTGAAGCTTTCTTT.

This clonotype appeared a few times. The rearrangement uses TRBV4-3 and TRBJ2-3; D gene uncertain. Germline CDR1 is LGHNA and CDR2 is YSLEER. CDR3 length: 13 amino acids. V dropped 3 bases and J dropped 4 bases, with 8 bases sitting between them. The CDR3 bases are TGCGCCAGCAGCCATGAGCTTCCAGATACGCAGTATTTT. Protein sequence: CASSHELPDTQYF.

The table lists this clonotype with a few counts. In nucleotides, the CDR3 is TGTGCCAGCAGCTATGCGCATGGGAGCGGTAGAGAGCAGTTCTTC. Translated: CASSYAHGSGREQFF. The chain joins TRBV7-3 to TRBJ2-1; D may be TRBD2 (5 bases). The germline CDR1 and CDR2 sequences are SGHTA and FQGTGA. V gave up 4 bases and J gave up 10 bases, with 20 bases separating them. CDR3 length: 15 residues.

Only a few counts were recorded for this clonotype. The gene calls are TRBV5-1 and TRBJ2-2, with 7 bases fitting TRBD2. The CDR3 has 16 residues. CDR1 is SGHRS, CDR2 YFSETQ, per germline. J lost 6 bases, V lost 0 bases, and 8 bases had no gene match. The CDR3 DNA is TGCGCCAGCAGCTTGGATGCTAGCGGTGTCTCCGGGGAGCTGTTTTTT. Its translation: CASSLDASGVSGELFF. The full variable domain, completed using reference TRBV5-1 and TRBJ2-2, is KAGVTQTPRYLIKTRGQQVTLSCSPISGHRSVSWYQQTPGQGLQFLFEYFSETQRNKGNFPGRFSGRQFSNSRSEMNVSTLELGDSALYLCASSLDASGVSGELFFGEGSRLTVL.

The rearrangement uses TRBV5-6 and TRBJ2-5; no firm D call. This CDR3 has 15 residues. Trimming removed 0 bases at V and 4 bases at J, with 13 bases between. Germline loops: CDR1 SGHDT, CDR2 YYEEEE. Here the CDR3 reads CASSLGSRSSETQYF. The CDR3 nucleotides are TGTGCCAGCAGCTTGGGGTCTAGGTCCTCAGAGACCCAGTACTTC. The full variable domain, with the rest looked up from reference TRBV5-6 and TRBJ2-5, is DAGVTQSPTHLIKTRGQQVTLRCSPKSGHDTVSWYQQALGQGPQFIFQYYEEEERQRGNFPDRFSGHQFPNYSSELNVNALLLGDSALYLCASSLGSRSSETQYFGPGTRLLVL.

V and J are TRBV7-3 and TRBJ2-6; D unresolved. V lost 6 bases to trimming and J lost 1 base, with 10 bases between them. The CDR3 extends over 15 amino acids. Germline-derived CDR1 and CDR2 are SGHTA and FQGTGA. CDR3 amino acids: CASRTQCSGANVLTF. The CDR3 DNA sequence: TGTGCCAGCAGAACACAGTGTTCTGGGGCCAACGTCCTGACTTTC.

This chain connects TRBV5-1 to TRBJ2-7; 8 bases map to TRBD1. The CDR3 covers 15 residues. With 1 base clipped from V and 5 bases from J, the junction kept 8 bases outside the gene matches. Germline lookup yields CDR1 SGHRS and CDR2 YFSETQ. The CDR3 reads CASSLQLTGVNEQYF. The CDR3 nucleotides are TGCGCCAGCAGCTTGCAACTGACAGGGGTCAACGAGCAGTACTTC.

This clonotype was found once. The V call is TRBV6-2 or TRBV6-3, the J call TRBJ2-5; 9 bases match TRBD2. The CDR3 is made up of 14 amino acids. Germline values: CDR1 MNHEY, CDR2 SVGEGT. The DNA for the CDR3 is TGTGCTCACGATCGCGGGAGGGCCAGGGAGACCCAGTACTTC. Amino acids: CAHDRGRARETQYF.

The genes are TRBV7-6 and TRBJ1-4; 9 bases align to TRBD1. CDR3 size: 15 residues. The germline V gene has CDR1 SGHVS and CDR2 FNYEAQ. V was clipped by 3 bases and J by 2 bases; unmatched bases: 1. The CDR3 DNA reads as TGTGCCAGCAGCTTTACAGGGGGCACTAATGAAAAACTGTTTTTT. Translated, it gives CASSFTGGTNEKLFF.

The chain couples TRBV3-1 to TRBJ2-6; D perhaps matches TRBD1 (5 bases). Trimming cost V 2 bases and J 2 bases, with 7 bases left between them. The CDR3 contains 15 residues. Germline V gives CDR1 LGHDT, CDR2 YNNKEL (reference sequence). CDR3 coding DNA: TGTGCCAGCAGCCAAAGGGGTGCTGGGGCCAACGTCCTGACTTTC. It specifies CASSQRGAGANVLTF. Full variable domain (outside the CDR3, taken from reference TRBV3-1 and TRBJ2-6): DTAVSQTPKYLVTQMGNDKSIKCEQNLGHDTMYWYKQDSKKFLKIMFSYNNKELIINETVPNRFSPKSPDKAHLNLHINSLELGDSAVYFCASSQRGAGANVLTFGAGSRLTVL.

This clonotype appeared a few times. J is TRBJ2-7 and V is TRBV4-2; 9 bases match TRBD1. The CDR3 has 14 residues. In germline, CDR1 is LGHNA, CDR2 YNFKEQ. The V gene end was trimmed by 1 base and the J gene end by 3 bases; junction bases not matched to a gene: 1. The CDR3 region is CASSQGTGDYEQYF. CDR3 nucleotides: TGTGCCAGCAGCCAAGGGACAGGGGACTACGAGCAGTACTTC.

This chain joins TRBV5-1 and TRBJ2-7; 7 bases fit TRBD2. This CDR3 has 15 residues. Per germline, CDR1 SGHRS and CDR2 YFSETQ. The V gene end was trimmed by 4 bases and the J gene end by 3 bases; junction bases not matched to a gene: 10. The CDR3 nucleotides are TGCGCCAGCAGCCGGAGGGCTAGCGGATACTACGAGCAGTACTTC. It translates to CASSRRASGYYEQYF. The whole variable domain, filled in from reference TRBV5-1 and TRBJ2-7, reads KAGVTQTPRYLIKTRGQQVTLSCSPISGHRSVSWYQQTPGQGLQFLFEYFSETQRNKGNFPGRFSGRQFSNSRSEMNVSTLELGDSALYLCASSRRASGYYEQYFGPGTRLTVT.

This clonotype was counted between two and nine times. The chain uses TRBV5-1 and TRBJ1-2; no definite D call. V was clipped by 0 bases and J by 5 bases, with 8 bases between them. Germline V lookup: CDR1 SGHRS, CDR2 YFSETQ. The CDR3 is 13 amino acids. The CDR3 nucleotides read TGCGCCAGCAGCTTGGGCCCGCAATATGGCTACACCTTC. Translation: CASSLGPQYGYTF.

This clonotype was seen more than once but under ten times. The J gene is TRBJ2-1, the V gene TRBV5-1; D is undetermined. Per germline, CDR1 SGHRS and CDR2 YFSETQ. The CDR3 length is 15 residues. Trimming removed 6 bases at V and 0 bases at J, with 13 bases between. The CDR3 sequence: CASMDRPSSYNEQFF. The DNA of the CDR3 is TGCGCCAGCATGGACCGCCCGAGCTCCTACAATGAGCAGTTCTTC.

The chain links TRBV6-2 or TRBV6-3 to TRBJ2-7; TRBD2 matches at 7 bases. Per germline, CDR1 MNHEY and CDR2 SVGEGT. The V gene end was trimmed by 5 bases and the J gene end by 2 bases; junction bases not matched to a gene: 6. This CDR3 has 14 amino acids. The CDR3 here is CASSRGGYTYEQYF. The CDR3 DNA reads TGTGCCAGCAGTCGCGGGGGTTACACCTACGAGCAGTACTTC.

This clonotype was found a few times. A read error may explain this, as a much larger clone is one base away. This rearrangement joins TRBV13 to TRBJ2-2, with 8 bases matching TRBD2. Germline CDR1 and CDR2: PRHDT and FYEKMQ (reference sequence). This CDR3 has 15 residues. The V and J ends lost 5 bases and 1 base, in that order; junction bases with no gene match: 3. CDR3 DNA: TGTGCCAGCAGCCCGACTAGCGAGAACACCGGGGAGCTGTTTTTT. Encoded protein: CASSPTSENTGELFF. Based on the CDR3 plus reference TRBV13 and TRBJ2-2, the full variable domain is AAGVIQSPRHLIKEKRETATLKCYPIPRHDTVYWYQQGPGQDPQFLISFYEKMQSDKGSIPDRFSAQQFSDYHSELNMSSLELGDSALYFCASSPTSENTGELFFGEGSRLTVL.

This clonotype was picked up a small number of times. The rearrangement uses TRBV5-1 and TRBJ2-1; 7 bases are a match to TRBD1. Germline CDR1 reads SGHRS; CDR2 reads YFSETQ. J was trimmed by 5 bases and V by 4 bases; bases with no gene match: 3. The CDR3 sequence is 13 residues long. CDR3 nucleotides: TGCGCCAGCAGCCCTGGACAGGACAATGAGCAGTTCTTC. Translating gives CASSPGQDNEQFF.

The rearrangement links TRBV24-1 to TRBJ2-2; D is unclear. Germline loops: CDR1 KGHDR, CDR2 SFDVKD. V gave up 3 bases and J gave up 5 bases, with 6 bases separating them. This CDR3 spans 13 amino acids. The DNA for the CDR3 is TGTGCCACCAGTGATGTGGGGACCGGGGAGCTGTTTTTT. Its protein is CATSDVGTGELFF.

This clonotype has more than one count but fewer than ten. The chain uses TRBV29-1 and TRBJ2-2; D may be TRBD2 (6 bases). Germline CDR1 reads SQVTM; CDR2 reads ANQGSEA. The CDR3 has 13 amino acids. V lost 4 bases to trimming and J lost 6 bases, with 12 bases between them. CDR3 sequence reads: CSVVRGTPGELFF. The CDR3 region has the DNA TGCAGCGTTGTACGCGGGACCCCCGGGGAGCTGTTTTTT.

Only a few counts were recorded for this clonotype. This chain connects TRBV6-1 to TRBJ2-7; 8 bases align to TRBD1. The V gene's germline CDR1 is MNHNS and CDR2 SASEGT. J lost 5 bases, V lost 6 bases, and 9 bases had no gene match. The CDR3 runs to 14 residues. CDR3 sequence: CASRRTGYGNEQYF. The CDR3 DNA reads TGTGCCAGCAGAAGGACAGGGTACGGTAACGAGCAGTACTTC.

The chain combines TRBV25-1 with TRBJ2-3; 8 bases map to TRBD1. Germline CDR1 and CDR2: MGHDK and SYGVNS. With 5 bases clipped from V and 8 bases from J, the junction kept 6 bases outside the gene matches. The CDR3 consists of 13 residues. In DNA form, the CDR3 reads TGTGCCAGCAGTCCAGGGGGCGCATCTACGCAGTATTTT. Translating gives CASSPGGASTQYF.

V and J are TRBV19 and TRBJ1-2, with D tentatively TRBD1 (5 bases). The CDR3 length is 14 residues. Germline loops: CDR1 LNHDA, CDR2 SQIVND (reference sequence). V was pared by 7 bases and J by 2 bases, with 14 bases between. CDR3 amino acids: CASNWRGYNYGYTF. The CDR3 nucleotides read TGTGCCAGTAATTGGAGGGGCTACAACTATGGCTACACCTTC.

This clonotype has a handful of counts. V and J are TRBV20-1 and TRBJ2-1; D may be TRBD1 (6 bases). The V and J ends lost 0 bases and 10 bases respectively, with 16 bases between them. Germline CDR1 is DFQATT and CDR2 is SNEGSKA (reference sequence). The CDR3 length is 14 residues. The CDR3 nucleotides read TGCAGTGCTAGAGACAGGGGCTTCTTCGGGGAGCAGTTCTTC. This codes for CSARDRGFFGEQFF.

This clonotype appeared a few times. This rearrangement joins TRBV5-4 to TRBJ1-4; 7 bases align to TRBD1. The CDR3 consists of 15 residues. The V and J ends lost 1 base and 4 bases, in that order; junction bases with no gene match: 4. Per germline, CDR1 SGHNT and CDR2 YYREEE (reference sequence). This CDR3 is CASSLTTGVNEKLFF. CDR3 DNA sequence: TGTGCCAGCAGCTTGACTACAGGGGTTAATGAAAAACTGTTTTTT.

This clonotype was recorded a few times. The chain has TRBV4-1 and TRBJ1-1, with a possible D match to TRBD1 (6 bases). Trimming left V 4 bases short and J 1 base short, with 16 bases between. The V gene's germline CDR1 is MGHRA and CDR2 YSYEKL. The CDR3 has 16 residues. DNA of the CDR3: TGCGCCAGCAGCCGAGAAGGGGGACCTCGGAACACTGAAGCTTTCTTT. The encoded protein is CASSREGGPRNTEAFF.

This clonotype was detected many times. V is TRBV7-9 and J is TRBJ2-2, with TRBD2 identical over 7 bases. The V gene end was trimmed by 5 bases and the J gene end by 2 bases; junction bases not matched to a gene: 11. Looked up from germline, CDR1 is SEHNR and CDR2 is FQNEAQ (reference sequence). The CDR3 contains 17 residues. Here the CDR3 reads CASSPQSSGPNTGELFF. DNA for the CDR3: TGTGCCAGCAGCCCTCAATCTAGCGGACCTAACACCGGGGAGCTGTTTTTT.

This clonotype appeared a few times. The rearrangement uses TRBV11-1 and TRBJ2-7, with a possible D match to TRBD2 (6 bases). Deletions cut 2 bases from V and 3 bases from J, with 17 bases between. Germline V gene data show CDR1 as SGHAT and CDR2 as FQDESV (reference sequence). The CDR3 runs to 16 residues. The CDR3 nucleotides read TGTGCCAGCAGCTTAACCCTTGGAGGGGACGACTACGAGCAGTACTTC. Amino acid sequence: CASSLTLGGDDYEQYF.